This entry is about one T cell receptor (beta chain). Its target is not known. This record comes from a study of T cell clonotyping in hematopoietic cell transplantation. Study-level information: Recipient samples before transplant were obtained post-cytoreduction.

Clones were read by immunoSEQ multiplex PCR, and TCRdb kept only the in-frame ones, dropping some. Of approximately 25,000 clones listed, 75% to 85% were seen once; the top ten hold 24%. Findings and caveats of the study: At the given depth, recipient repertoires were over 95% de novo clonotypes.

The time point is: recipient sample about 28 days before transplant, after cytoreduction. V was trimmed by 3 bases and J by 3 bases, leaving 20 bases between them. The CDR3 extends over 17 amino acids. V gene TRBV23-1 combines with J gene TRBJ1-1; TRBD1 is a possible D gene (6 bases). TRBV23-1 is labeled an ORF, and its function is uncertain. The specimen was peripheral blood mononuclear cells, collected before stem cell transplant. The sequence was obtained from a woman in her sixties with acute myeloid leukemia. Some clones in this sample may be carry-over from other donors' samples. The CDR3 DNA sequence: TGCGCCAGCAGTCAGCCCATCGAGTGGGGGCTGGACACTGAAGCTTTCTTT. Translating it yields CASSQPIEWGLDTEAFF.